This T cell receptor beta chain was retrieved from a study of blood T cells in healthy people across ages. Through a sample-barcoded 5' primer and a J-beta primer mix, a second PCR was run for roughly 6 to 11 cycles. MiXCR, run by TCRdb on the 5' RACE reads, gives a single entry per CDR3 protein. Found here are more than 550,000 distinct CDR3 sequences, 22% of them singletons; the top ten hold 22%. The CDR3 has 14 residues. This clonotype was counted only a few times. The gene calls are TRBV21-1 and TRBJ2-1. TRBV21-1 is termed a pseudogene. Sequenced sample: blood. The source of this sequence is a man aged 65 to 85 in good health. The CDR3: CASRISEYYNEQFF. The DNA of the CDR3 is TGTGCCAGCAGGATAAGTGAGTACTACAATGAGCAGTTCTTC.